This T cell receptor (beta chain) was recorded in a study of CD8 T cells in ankylosing spondylitis. Germline loops: CDR1 SGHDT, CDR2 YYEEEE. CDR3 length: 16 amino acids. V was cut by 0 bases and J by 0 bases, with 13 bases left in between. In TCRdb, the 5' RACE reads were re-called with MiXCR into one record per CDR3 protein. The table includes roughly 230,000 distinct CDR3 sequences, 15% to 20% detected once. The source of this sequence is a male donor with ankylosing spondylitis or in good health (not recorded which). What was sequenced was blood, either unsorted or a sorted T cell fraction (not recorded which). This chain links TRBV5-6 with TRBJ2-7; no definite D call. The chain's CDR3 is CASSLAIPDYSYEQYF. Written as DNA, the CDR3 is TGTGCCAGCAGCTTGGCCATACCAGATTACTCCTACGAGCAGTACTTC. The full variable domain, its missing parts supplied by reference TRBV5-6 and TRBJ2-7, is DAGVTQSPTHLIKTRGQQVTLRCSPKSGHDTVSWYQQALGQGPQFIFQYYEEEERQRGNFPDRFSGHQFPNYSSELNVNALLLGDSALYLCASSLAIPDYSYEQYFGPGTRLTVT.